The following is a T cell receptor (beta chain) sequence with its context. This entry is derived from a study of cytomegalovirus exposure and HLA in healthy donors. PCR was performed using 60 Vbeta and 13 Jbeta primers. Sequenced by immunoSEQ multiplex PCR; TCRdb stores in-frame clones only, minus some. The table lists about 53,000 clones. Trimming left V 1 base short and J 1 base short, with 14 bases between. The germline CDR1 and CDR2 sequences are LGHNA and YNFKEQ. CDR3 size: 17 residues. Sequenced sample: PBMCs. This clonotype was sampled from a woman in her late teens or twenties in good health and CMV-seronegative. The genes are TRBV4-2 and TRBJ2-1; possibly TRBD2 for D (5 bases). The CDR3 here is CASSQGGEWRSYNEQFF. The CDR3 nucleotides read TGTGCCAGCAGCCAAGGAGGCGAGTGGAGGTCCTACAATGAGCAGTTCTTC.